The rows below give T cell receptor beta chains drawn from one sample of a study of T cells after yellow fever vaccination. A single record per CDR3 protein comes from TCRdb applying MiXCR to the 5' RACE reads. The sample lists about 500,000 distinct CDR3 sequences; roughly 17% were seen once. The source material was PBMCs, sampled 5 days after the first yellow fever vaccination. Receptor source: a man between 18 and 29 years old who received the YFV17D yellow fever vaccine. The CDR3 runs from the conserved cysteine through the conserved F or W. The order of the fields is J gene, V gene, clone size, D gene, CDR3 DNA, CDR3 protein. The D gene is left open where the match is weak. Rows may omit the clone size; those that give it use once, few, many or a size class.

>TRBJ2-5|TRBV5-1|NA|TRBD2
TGCGCCAGCAGCTTGACGGCGGGGGTCCAAGAGACCCAGTACTTC
CASSLTAGVQETQYF
>TRBJ2-3|TRBV20-1|few|NA
TGCAGTGCGGAGGCGGTGAACACAGATACGCAGTATTTT
CSAEAVNTDTQYF
>TRBJ1-2|TRBV9|NA|TRBD1
TGTGCCAGCAGCCCTCGACAGGGGACGGACTATGGCTACACCTTC
CASSPRQGTDYGYTF
>TRBJ2-3|TRBV4-2|NA|NA
TGTGCCAGCAGCCCCCGCCCGGTGAGGGCAGATACGCAGTATTTT
CASSPRPVRADTQYF
>TRBJ2-5|TRBV20-1|few|NA
TGCAGTGCTACTGAAAGCGGCGGACGGGAGACCCAGTACTTC
CSATESGGRETQYF
>TRBJ2-3|TRBV6-2/TRBV6-3|NA|NA
TGTGCCAGCAGTTATGTAACGGTACCCAAGTATTTT
CASSYVTVPKYF
>TRBJ2-5|TRBV6-1|few|NA
TGTGCCAGCAGTGATCCGATCCAAGAGACCCAGTACTTC
CASSDPIQETQYF
>TRBJ2-3|TRBV20-1|NA|TRBD2
TGCAGTGCTAGAGACCTAGCGGGGGGTTCTGGTACAGATACGCAGTATTTT
CSARDLAGGSGTDTQYF
>TRBJ1-5|TRBV11-1|few|NA
TGTGCCAGCAGCTTAGGGCTGGTGGCTGCCACTCCTTATAGCAATCAGCCCCAGCATTTT
CASSLGLVAATPYSNQPQHF
>TRBJ1-2|TRBV7-9|few|NA
TGTGCCAGCAGCCCCTGGCCCTCTAACTATGGCTACACCTTC
CASSPWPSNYGYTF
>TRBJ2-1|TRBV14|NA|NA
TGTGCCAGCAGCCAAGCCTGGGGGGCAGGCGAGCAGTTCTTC
CASSQAWGAGEQFF
>TRBJ2-2|TRBV11-2|NA|TRBD2
TGTGCCAGCAGCCAGGGACTAGCGGGGGCTATGAACACCGGGGAGCTGTTTTTT
CASSQGLAGAMNTGELFF
>TRBJ2-3|TRBV5-4|few|TRBD2
TGTGCCAGCAGCACCGGGGGGGCGGTGGTCTCAGATACGCAGTATTTT
CASSTGGAVVSDTQYF
>TRBJ1-6|TRBV6-5|NA|NA
TGTGCCGCTGCGGGCACTAGGTCACCCCTCCACTTT
CAAAGTRSPLHF
>TRBJ2-3|TRBV12-5|NA|NA
TGTGCTAGTGGTTTGAACCAGGTGCAGTATTTT
CASGLNQVQYF
>TRBJ2-5|TRBV10-3|few|NA
TGTGCCATCAGGCTACAGGAGGCTGAGACCCAGTACTTC
CAIRLQEAETQYF
>TRBJ1-1|TRBV6-5|many|TRBD1
TGTGCCAGCAGCTACAACAGGGGGAATGAAGCTTTCTTT
CASSYNRGNEAFF
>TRBJ2-5|TRBV6-2/TRBV6-3|NA|TRBD1
TGTGCCAGCAGCCCTACAGGGGGGATGGAGACCCAGTACTTC
CASSPTGGMETQYF
>TRBJ2-1|TRBV20-1|NA|TRBD2
TGCAGTGCTAGAAGTGGACTAGCGGCTAGAAATGAGCAGTTCTTC
CSARSGLAARNEQFF